This TCR beta chain was retrieved from a study of T cells after yellow fever vaccination. For the study at large: Researchers used SMART-Seq v4 Ultra Low Input to prepare fractions that had low cell numbers. Broader study findings: The secondary response was weaker, and its peak arrived faster, on day 5 versus 15. Primary-vaccination clones mostly resurfaced post-booster (nearly 97% CD4, roughly 87% CD8).

Worth noting for this clonotype: Its cognate antigen is unknown.

The CDR3 totals 13 residues. The V gene's germline CDR1 is SGHRS and CDR2 YFSETQ. V lost 5 bases, J lost 4 bases, and 12 bases lay in between. Generation of TCR cDNA used 5'RACE template switching (which added a universal primer site and UMIs). TCRdb re-derived calls from the 5' RACE reads in MiXCR, one entry per CDR3 protein. Here the sample spans about 160,000 distinct CDR3 sequences, 9.3% being singletons. Sequencing was performed on CD8+ T cells sorted from PBMCs, taken 45 days after the yellow fever booster vaccination. The chain couples TRBV5-1 to TRBJ2-5; D ambiguous. The source of this sequence is a man between 18 and 29 years old who received the YFV17D yellow fever vaccine. The CDR3 protein is CASRLSRIETQYF. The CDR3 coding sequence is TGCGCCAGCAGGCTTAGTAGGATAGAGACCCAGTACTTC.